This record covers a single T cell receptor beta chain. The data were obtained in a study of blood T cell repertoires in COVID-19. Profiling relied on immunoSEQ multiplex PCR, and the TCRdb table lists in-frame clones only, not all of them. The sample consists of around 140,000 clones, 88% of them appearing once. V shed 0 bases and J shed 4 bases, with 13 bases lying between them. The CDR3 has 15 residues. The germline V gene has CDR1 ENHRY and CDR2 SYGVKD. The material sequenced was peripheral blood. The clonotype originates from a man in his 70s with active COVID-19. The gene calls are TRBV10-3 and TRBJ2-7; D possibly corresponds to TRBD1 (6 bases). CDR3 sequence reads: CAISESGGWFYEQYF. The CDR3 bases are TGTGCCATCAGTGAGTCAGGGGGTTGGTTTTACGAGCAGTACTTC.